The sequence of this TCR beta chain was determined in a study of blood T cell repertoires in COVID-19. Study background: T cells, B-cell-depleted T cells, or PBMCs supplied cDNA or gDNA.

CDR3 length equals 11 residues. Germline V gene sequence: CDR1 MNHEY, CDR2 SVGAGI. The V gene lost 8 bases and the J gene lost 5 bases, with 9 bases spanning the gap. Profiling relied on immunoSEQ multiplex PCR, and the TCRdb table lists in-frame clones only, not all of them. The sample records about 64,000 clones, roughly four fifths being singletons. This receptor was identified in a human donor in a cohort sampled during active COVID-19. The sequencing sample was made of peripheral blood. The J gene is TRBJ2-5, the V gene TRBV6-5; D perhaps matches TRBD2 (5 bases). CDR3 region: CASSGIETQYF. CDR3 nucleotides: TGTGCCAGCTCGGGGATCGAGACCCAGTACTTC.